The sequence of this T cell receptor beta chain was determined in a study of T cell responses to AZD1222 COVID-19 vaccine. The protocol was immunoSEQ multiplex PCR, while the TCRdb copy is restricted to in-frame clones and leaves out a portion. Seen here are around 100,000 clones, approximately 90% observed once, and the top ten hold around 7%. Study results and caveats: Unmutated variant regions are reportedly the target of nearly half of TCRs that are spike-specific. Recipients of two AZD1222 doses showed rising Spike-specific TCR breadth and depth.

Germline-derived CDR1 and CDR2 are SQVTM and ANQGSEA. V was clipped by 7 bases and J by 4 bases; unmatched bases: 9. The CDR3 totals 13 residues. Notes on this clone: The antigen is unknown.

This sequence originates from an adult in good health. This chain connects TRBV29-1 to TRBJ1-1; 7 bases match TRBD1. The sample was peripheral blood, taken on day 0 of AZD1222 vaccination. The CDR3 loop is CSGCRGRGTEAFF. The CDR3 DNA reads TGCAGCGGCTGTAGGGGGCGGGGCACTGAAGCTTTCTTT.